Sequencing of this T cell receptor (beta chain) was carried out in a study of cytomegalovirus exposure and HLA in healthy donors. The CDR3 spans 12 residues. V was clipped by 2 bases and J by 8 bases, with 9 bases between them. Germline V gene data show CDR1 as SGHVS and CDR2 as FQNEAQ. Primers: 60 Vbeta forward and 13 Jbeta reverse. Profiled with immunoSEQ multiplex PCR; TCRdb holds only in-frame clones, not every one. The table lists about 140,000 clones, approximately 80% of them singletons, with 3% to 3.5% in the top ten. Turning to this clone: Antigen: not known.

Findings and caveats of the study: The authors reported that TCR beta sequences could predict HLA-A and HLA-B alleles. These predictions were accurate for most subjects in the first cohort. There were reportedly fewer N-insertions in an Asian-associated ancestry cluster than the approximately 600-donor mean, in a later analysis. CMV serostatus alone was available as immune exposure information.

Sequencing was done on a sample of PBMCs. This chain joins TRBV7-8 and TRBJ1-2; D is perhaps TRBD1 (6 bases). The receptor was isolated from a man aged 35-49 years in good health and CMV-seronegative. The CDR3, as DNA: TGTGCCAGCAGCTTAAGGGGGAGCGGCTACACCTTC. It translates to CASSLRGSGYTF.